The rows below give T cell receptor beta chains drawn from one sample of a study of blood T cell repertoires in COVID-19. Sequencing was performed with immunoSEQ multiplex PCR; in TCRdb, only in-frame clones are kept and a portion is missing. The profile shows about 200,000 clones, about 88% of them singletons. Sequenced input: peripheral blood. Receptors were obtained from a man younger than 35 with active or convalescent COVID-19. Each CDR3 is given with its conserved first and last residue. Expanded clones are given a class, and other clones once, few, many or no size at all.

v_gene	j_gene	abundance	CDR3aa
TRBV4-1	TRBJ1-1	.	CASSQVRGHSEAFF
TRBV3-1/TRBV3-2	TRBJ1-2	.	CASSHSSRGGYTF
TRBV24-1	TRBJ2-1	few	CATSDSGTGYNEQFF
TRBV5-1	TRBJ2-7	.	CASSLGRDRYTYEQYF
TRBV15	TRBJ1-5	.	CATSGEQDSNQPQHF
TRBV30	TRBJ1-5	.	CAWAHGQVTNQPQHF
TRBV7-8	TRBJ2-3	.	CASSFVKGLDLERFSTDTQYF
TRBV30	TRBJ1-2	.	CACRPGGWDGYTF
TRBV13	TRBJ2-3	.	CASSPTRGDTQYF
TRBV11-2	TRBJ1-2	.	CASSPTGGRRPGYTF
TRBV4-1	TRBJ1-1	.	CASSQEKQGANTEAFF
TRBV10-3	TRBJ1-5	.	CAISEGQGIWPQHF
TRBV5-1	TRBJ2-7	.	CASSFGSGGLYEQYF
TRBV14	TRBJ2-7	once	CASRPRQGSYEQYF
TRBV3-1/TRBV3-2	TRBJ2-5	.	CASSQEGLPSGGVRETQYF
TRBV5-8	TRBJ1-1	.	CASSKRIAFF
TRBV28	TRBJ2-7	.	CASSSPGSSYEQYF
TRBV14	TRBJ2-7	.	CASSQDVIKQYF
TRBV25-1	TRBJ1-2	.	CASSEGRNYGYTF
TRBV5-4	TRBJ1-1	once	CASSLGGFEREAFF
TRBV7-9	TRBJ2-1	.	CASSLLAGGNNEQFF
TRBV18	TRBJ2-1	.	CASSSGTSGTTSEQFF
TRBV4-1	TRBJ2-3	.	CASSPSSSGSGTDTQYF
TRBV7-2	TRBJ2-1	.	CASSFEGYYNEQFF
TRBV4-1	TRBJ1-2	.	CASSLVGGEGYTF
TRBV28	TRBJ2-1	.	CASRSSPGQGADNEQFF
TRBV7-9	TRBJ2-7	.	CASSPDTFSYEQYF
TRBV7-8	TRBJ1-2	.	CASSSDRGLGKGYTF
TRBV9	TRBJ1-2	.	CASSRRTGEDGYTF
TRBV18	TRBJ1-1	.	CASSPSAHRSRTEAFF
TRBV5-4	TRBJ2-7	.	CASRPGTGEYYEQYF
TRBV3-1/TRBV3-2	TRBJ1-2	.	CASSQHHRDGYTF
TRBV4-1	TRBJ1-1	.	CASSYPGENTEAFF
TRBV30	TRBJ2-2	.	CAWSLGTGGEFF
TRBV6-5	TRBJ1-1	.	CASCGSNTEAFF
TRBV5-4	TRBJ2-3	.	CASSLPAGGTSATQYF
TRBV2	TRBJ1-1	.	CASSGTGRFTEAFF
TRBV21-1	TRBJ2-3	.	CASSVKLAGDTQYF
TRBV6-6	TRBJ1-1	.	CASSLQATGTEAFF
TRBV2	TRBJ1-1	.	CASSTQGGGTEAFF
TRBV30	TRBJ1-5	.	CAWSITPGMNQPQHF
TRBV27	TRBJ1-1	.	CASSPGQNTEAFF
TRBV9	TRBJ1-6	.	CAGASGVDSPLHF
TRBV24-1	TRBJ2-3	.	CATSERGGLRGDTQYF
TRBV19	TRBJ1-5	.	CASRGGDRGYDNQPQHF
TRBV5-1	TRBJ2-7	.	CASSLEGDRGYEQYF
TRBV4-3	TRBJ2-3	.	CASSQAGAVGYRGDTQYF
TRBV5-8	TRBJ1-1	.	CASSFGPNGAFF
TRBV6-5	TRBJ2-2	once	CASSFTGLANTGELFF
TRBV3-1/TRBV3-2	TRBJ1-3	.	CASSPDSSGNTIYF
TRBV5-1	TRBJ2-1	.	CASSLLAGQNEQFF
TRBV15	TRBJ2-1	.	CATSRDLGRGDRGFGEQFF
TRBV7-2	TRBJ1-5	.	CASSPRGGVRNQPQHF
TRBV5-1	TRBJ1-1	.	CASSRTGIQDTEAFF